This TCR beta chain comes out of a study of spatial heterogeneity in lung cancer. Overall study context: Raw reads showed each unique TCR and UMI combination turning up more than ten times on average. Study-level findings and limits: At tumor resection, ubiquitous expanded TCRs were detected in blood more often than later.

Time point meaning: sample taken at primary tumor resection. Tumor, nontumor lung or frozen PBMC supplied whole RNA that was sequenced unsorted. This clonotype was detected ten times or more. Its antigen is unidentified. Per germline, CDR1 MNHEY and CDR2 SVGAGI. The CDR3 has 16 residues. V lost 6 bases, J lost 0 bases, and 9 bases stayed unmatched. TCRdb re-called the 5' RACE reads with MiXCR, one entry per CDR3 protein. The sample has 30,000 to 45,000 distinct CDR3 sequences; approximately 6.8% are singletons. The material was PBMCs, obtained at surgery. V and J are TRBV6-5 and TRBJ1-2; 8 nucleotides match TRBD1. The clonotype comes from a female donor with early-stage non-small cell lung cancer. The CDR3 protein is CASRGETGAANYGYTF. CDR3 coding DNA: TGTGCCAGCAGGGGGGAGACAGGGGCGGCTAACTATGGCTACACCTTC.